Shown below are 17 T cell receptor beta chains from a single sample sequenced in a study of regulatory T cells in long-lasting Graves disease. With iRepertoire HTBI primers and Arm-PCR of CDR3 regions, TCR beta libraries were built. TCRdb independently ran MiXCR on the multiplex PCR reads; one entry per CDR3 protein. The sample holds fewer than 350,000 distinct CDR3 sequences, about 18% seen once. Time point reported: newly diagnosed GD, antithyroid drugs for less than 3 months. PBMC RNA served as the TCR library source. The material was peripheral blood mononuclear cells (PBMCs), obtained at new diagnosis, from a patient treated with antithyroid drugs. These receptors all come from a female donor with Graves disease.

This clonotype was observed at least ten times. This chain connects TRBV5-1 to TRBJ1-1, with D possibly being TRBD1 (5 bases). V was trimmed by 5 bases and J by 4 bases, leaving 12 bases between them. This CDR3 contains 13 residues. CDR1 is SGHRS, CDR2 YFSETQ, per germline. The chain's CDR3 is CASRPSGPTEAFF. The CDR3 DNA sequence: TGCGCCAGCAGGCCCTCGGGGCCCACTGAAGCTTTCTTT.

This clonotype was found many times. The chain joins TRBV2 to TRBJ2-2, with 7 bases aligning to TRBD1. Germline V lookup: CDR1 SNHLY, CDR2 FYNNEI. CDR3 length: 15 amino acids. Germline trimming cut 6 bases from V and 3 bases from J; bases unmatched to any gene: 7. In DNA, the CDR3 is TGTGCCAGCAGGAAGACAGGGATGGACACCGGGGAGCTGTTTTTT. This translates into CASRKTGMDTGELFF. The full variable domain, in which reference TRBV2 and TRBJ2-2 provide the parts outside the CDR3, is EPEVTQTPSHQVTQMGQEVILRCVPISNHLYFYWYRQILGQKVEFLVSFYNNEISEKSEIFDDQFSVERPDGSNFTLKIRSTKLEDSAMYFCASRKTGMDTGELFFGEGSRLTVL.

This clonotype occurred once. The gene calls are TRBV19 and TRBJ2-1, with D possibly TRBD2 on 6 matching bases. Germline loops: CDR1 LNHDA, CDR2 SQIVND (reference sequence). V shed 2 bases and J shed 10 bases, with 18 bases lying between them. This CDR3 contains 15 residues. CDR3 sequence: CASSIQPRDLGEQFF. The CDR3 DNA is TGTGCCAGTAGTATACAACCAAGGGACTTAGGGGAGCAGTTCTTC.

For this clonotype: An end of the junction does not agree with germline; a read error may underlie this. This chain joins TRBV12-5 and TRBJ2-3, with TRBD1 matching over 7 bases. The end of the DNA is better explained by TRBJ1-1, so the J call may be wrong. Germline V gene lookup returns CDR1 LGHNT and CDR2 FRNRAP. The CDR3 contains 16 residues. The CDR3 protein is CTSSQGQTYGDTEAFF. CDR3 bases: TGTACTAGTAGCCAGGGACAGACTTACGGGGACACTGAAGCTTTCTTT.

The rearrangement links TRBV19 to TRBJ1-1; TRBD1 agrees at 7 bases. Per germline, CDR1 LNHDA and CDR2 SQIVND (reference sequence). The CDR3 consists of 15 residues. Trimming took 1 base from V and 9 from J; bases not matched to a gene: 11. The CDR3 coding sequence is TGTGCCAGTAGTATAGTCTCTGCAGGGGGAAAACAAGCTTTCTTT. This encodes CASSIVSAGGKQAFF.

This clonotype was counted ten times or more. This sequence joins TRBV12-3 or TRBV12-4 and TRBJ2-7; 10 nucleotides line up with TRBD2. The CDR3 is 13 residues long. V dropped 6 bases and J dropped 6; count of bases not matched to a gene: 5. CDR3 coding DNA: TGTGCCAGCAGCCGACTAGCGGGTTCCGAGCAGTACTTC. The encoded protein is CASSRLAGSEQYF.

The V gene is TRBV19, the J gene TRBJ1-3; 7 nucleotides align to TRBD1. There are 14 residues in the CDR3. J gave up 6 bases and V 4 bases, and 6 bases lay outside the gene matches. CDR1 is LNHDA, CDR2 SQIVND, per germline (reference sequence). CDR3 sequence reads: CASSTGQTLNTIYF. Written as DNA, the CDR3 is TGTGCCAGTAGTACGGGACAGACCCTAAACACCATATATTTT.

This clonotype was counted at least ten times. The rearrangement joins TRBV13 to TRBJ1-4, with TRBD1 matching 7 bases. The CDR3 is 14 residues long. V was clipped by 3 bases and J by 4 bases; unmatched bases: 2. Germline-derived CDR1 and CDR2 are PRHDT and FYEKMQ (reference sequence). CDR3 protein: CASSLTGLNEKLFF. CDR3 nucleotide sequence: TGTGCCAGCAGCTTGACAGGGCTTAATGAAAAACTGTTTTTT.

This clonotype showed up many times. The chain joins TRBV12-3 or TRBV12-4 to TRBJ2-2, with D uncertain. The length of the CDR3 is 14 residues. The V end was cut by 2 bases, the J end by 1 base, with 5 bases between. CDR3 in DNA: TGTGCCAGCAGTTTAAGGTTGAACACCGGGGAGCTGTTTTTT. As protein: CASSLRLNTGELFF.

This clonotype has at least ten counts. V and J are TRBV6-1 and TRBJ1-1; D is unresolved. V lost 7 bases and J 5 bases, leaving 17 bases between the germline ends. The germline V gene encodes CDR1 MNHNS and CDR2 SASEGT. The CDR3 runs 14 residues. In DNA, the CDR3 is TGTGCCAGCAACCAGTTGGGCGGGAGGACTGAAGCTTTCTTT. This translates into CASNQLGGRTEAFF.

This clonotype was counted at least ten times. The chain has TRBV2 and TRBJ1-2; D unclear. This CDR3 spans 13 amino acids. Between the trimmed V and J ends, which lost 5 bases and 7 bases, there was a span of 14 bases. The V gene's germline CDR1 is SNHLY and CDR2 FYNNEI. Here the CDR3 reads CASSRGLTGGYTF. DNA of the CDR3: TGTGCCAGCAGTCGCGGTTTGACCGGTGGCTACACCTTC.

The sample holds many counts of this clonotype. At one of its ends the junction is not consistent with the germline gene, which may arise from a read error. The chain carries TRBV7-8 and TRBJ1-1; D is unresolved. Germline-derived CDR1 and CDR2 are SGHVS and FQNEAQ. This CDR3 is built from 15 residues. CDR3 loop: CASSPSGVWNSEAFF. The DNA of the CDR3 is TGTGCCAGCAGCCCGTCGGGAGTTTGGAACTCTGAAGCTTTCTTT.

This clonotype was counted ten times or more. This rearrangement joins TRBV28 to TRBJ2-7; 7 positions match TRBD1. V gave up 5 bases and J gave up 2 bases; unmatched junction bases: 12. CDR1 MDHEN and CDR2 SYDVKM come from the germline V gene. This CDR3 is 16 amino acids long. The CDR3 sequence: CASSEPQGEIPYEQYF. CDR3 in DNA: TGTGCCAGCAGTGAACCCCAGGGGGAGATACCCTACGAGCAGTACTTC.

The chain uses TRBV7-2 and TRBJ2-1; possibly TRBD2 for D (6 bases). The germline V gene has CDR1 SGHTA and CDR2 FQGNSA. Trimming stripped 1 base from V and 5 bases from J, with 15 bases between. The CDR3 contains 16 residues. The CDR3 coding sequence is TGTGCCAGCAGCTTAGTACCGGGGGAGGCCCACAATGAGCAGTTCTTC. Protein product: CASSLVPGEAHNEQFF.

Many counts were recorded for this clonotype. The rearrangement joins TRBV15 to TRBJ2-7; TRBD2 matches at 8 bases. This CDR3 region has 13 residues. Per germline, CDR1 LNHNV and CDR2 YYDKDF (reference sequence). V lost 4 bases to trimming and J lost 3 bases; unmatched junction nucleotides: 2. CDR3 loop: CATSTGRGYEQYF. The CDR3 DNA reads as TGTGCCACCAGCACCGGGAGGGGCTACGAGCAGTACTTC.

Many counts were recorded for this clonotype. The CDR3 DNA reads as TGTGCCAGCAGCGGGGCTAGCGGGAGCGGTGGGGAGCTGTTTTTT. Protein product: CASSGASGSGGELFF. The V gene is TRBV3-1, the J gene TRBJ2-2, with 10 bases that match TRBD2. CDR3 size: 15 residues. Per the germline V gene, CDR1 is LGHDT and CDR2 is YNNKEL (reference sequence). Trimming took 5 bases from V and 8 from J; bases not matched to a gene: 8.

The V and J genes are TRBV7-9 and TRBJ2-7; D remains ambiguous. The V gene's germline CDR1 is SEHNR and CDR2 FQNEAQ (reference sequence). The CDR3 totals 16 residues. V lost 5 bases to trimming and J lost 1 base, with 18 bases between them. CDR3 region: CASSPLDGSASYEQYF. The DNA of the CDR3 is TGTGCCAGCAGCCCCCTGGACGGAAGCGCTTCCTACGAGCAGTACTTC.